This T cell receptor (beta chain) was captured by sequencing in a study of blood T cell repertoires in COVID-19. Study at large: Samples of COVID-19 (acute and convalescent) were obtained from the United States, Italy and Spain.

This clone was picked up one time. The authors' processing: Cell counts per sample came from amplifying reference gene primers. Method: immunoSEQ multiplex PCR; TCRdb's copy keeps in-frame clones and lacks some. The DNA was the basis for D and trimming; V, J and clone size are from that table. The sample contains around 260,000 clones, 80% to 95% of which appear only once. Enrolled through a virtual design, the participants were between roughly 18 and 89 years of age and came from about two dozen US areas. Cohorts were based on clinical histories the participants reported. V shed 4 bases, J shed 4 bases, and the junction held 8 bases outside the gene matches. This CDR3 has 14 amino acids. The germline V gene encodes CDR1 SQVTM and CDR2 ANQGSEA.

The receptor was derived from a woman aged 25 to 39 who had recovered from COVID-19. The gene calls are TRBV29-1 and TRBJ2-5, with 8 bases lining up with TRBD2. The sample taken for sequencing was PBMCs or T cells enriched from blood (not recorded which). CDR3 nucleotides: TGCAGCGTTGCCCTCAGCGGGAGTGGAGAGACCCAGTACTTC. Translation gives CSVALSGSGETQYF. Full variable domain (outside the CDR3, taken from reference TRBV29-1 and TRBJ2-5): SAVISQKPSRDICQRGTSLTIQCQVDSQVTMMFWYRQQPGQSLTLIATANQGSEATYESGFVIDKFPISRPNLTFSTLTVSNMSPEDSSIYLCSVALSGSGETQYFGPGTRLLVL.